Listed below are T cell receptor beta chains from one sample, sequenced in a study of shared clonotypes between healthy human individuals. The table came from immunoSEQ multiplex PCR; TCRdb's copy has only in-frame clones and leaves some out. The sample carries some 2 million clones, about 95% recorded once. Sequencing was performed on naive CD8+ T cells sorted from blood. The receptors shown here come from a man between 18 and 29 years old in good health. Both conserved end residues are trimmed from each CDR3. Size is stated for part of the rows, as once, few or many counts, or as a class when the clone is expanded.

AWSSGTGGHSPLH TRBV30 . TRBJ1-6
ASQRGGEGYEQY TRBV13 . TRBJ2-7
ASSQDVGSPLH TRBV4-3 . TRBJ1-6
ASSLGQNYEQY TRBV5-6 few TRBJ2-7
ASSLGQGTSEQF TRBV27 . TRBJ2-1
ASSFFSGTEINYEQY TRBV7-8 . TRBJ2-7
ASSQITATELPLH TRBV4-1 . TRBJ1-6
ASSLGDGYEQY TRBV13 . TRBJ2-7
ASSGGGTRGYT TRBV9 . TRBJ1-2
ASSPLGGAGADTQY TRBV13 . TRBJ2-3
ASASVAGSGSSDTQY TRBV27 . TRBJ2-3
ASSLGPTYGYT TRBV11-1 once TRBJ1-2
ATSSQDYNEQF TRBV15 . TRBJ2-1
ASSLPGTSSSTDTQY TRBV28 . TRBJ2-3
ASSQVGTGFYEQY TRBV4-2 once TRBJ2-7
ATSSASVLNTEAF TRBV15 . TRBJ1-1
ASSFGYEQY TRBV19 . TRBJ2-7
ASSLAPLAGGLLSTDTQY TRBV4-1 . TRBJ2-3
ASSVDGAGNQPQH TRBV9 . TRBJ1-5
ASRGDTGELF TRBV11-2 . TRBJ2-2
ASSQDRESPEQY TRBV4-3 . TRBJ2-7
ATSRDLSGPNTEAF TRBV15 . TRBJ1-1
ASGTGSPDNQETQY TRBV12-5 . TRBJ2-5
ASGLLNTGELF TRBV12-5 . TRBJ2-2
ASSYSVTGGTEAF TRBV6-5 . TRBJ1-1
ASSPQGLMKLF TRBV27 . TRBJ1-4
ASTPGRGSTYEQY TRBV11-2 . TRBJ2-7
ASSSNDRLGYEQY TRBV11-2 . TRBJ2-7
ASSPAPTSEDEQY TRBV6-6 . TRBJ2-7
ASSAGQASTDTQY TRBV9 . TRBJ2-3
ASSVEGQRPDTQY TRBV9 . TRBJ2-3
ASSQDGLAGVAKNIQY TRBV4-2 . TRBJ2-4
ASRGEGFSYEQY TRBV27 . TRBJ2-7
ASSSLSGNTIY TRBV11-2 . TRBJ1-3
ASSARDTSDPF TRBV2 . TRBJ2-1
ASSVSLLAGVNEQY TRBV7-6 . TRBJ2-7
ASSPRGIYEQY TRBV6-5 once TRBJ2-7
ASSLFGDQETQY TRBV5-1 . TRBJ2-5
ASSPSGDGYYYGYT TRBV5-4 . TRBJ1-2
ASLAGEGTGELF TRBV6-5 . TRBJ2-2
ASSTWTGGGYGYT TRBV6-1 . TRBJ1-2
ASSPDFVGEGHNEQF TRBV4-3 once TRBJ2-1
ASSRGLAGGTQETQY TRBV5-4 . TRBJ2-5
ASSLGEASPLH TRBV5-6 few TRBJ1-6
SVCFGVNTEAF TRBV29-1 . TRBJ1-1
ASSWDRGLRTYGYT TRBV11-2 once TRBJ1-2